Following are 14 T cell receptor beta chains from one sample sequenced in a study of T cells in Graves' hyperthyroidism and ophthalmopathy. Amplified TCR beta CDR3 regions derived from RNA transcripts. RT-PCR in the first round (using the HTBI primer set) targeted the TCR CDR3. From the multiplex PCR reads, TCRdb called clonotypes with MiXCR, one entry per CDR3 protein. This table holds 340,000 or so distinct CDR3 sequences, over 15% found once. Material: blood. Receptor source: a man aged 30 to 45 with Graves' hyperthyroidism.

This clonotype was seen many times. J is TRBJ1-3 and V is TRBV20-1; D is ambiguous. Germline loops: CDR1 DFQATT, CDR2 SNEGSKA (reference sequence). The CDR3 runs to 15 residues. V lost 1 base, J lost 0 bases, and 10 bases lay in between. CDR3 sequence: CSARARVASGNTIYF. CDR3 sequence (DNA): TGCAGTGCTAGAGCCCGCGTTGCCTCTGGAAACACCATATATTTT.

The table lists this clonotype with a few counts. The J gene is TRBJ2-3, the V gene TRBV24-1; D is undetermined. V shed 5 bases and J shed 4 bases, with 9 bases lying between them. CDR1 is KGHDR, CDR2 SFDVKD, per germline. The CDR3 length is 13 residues. In DNA, the CDR3 is TGTGCCACCAGTGTAGGTTTAGCAGATACGCAGTATTTT. This codes for CATSVGLADTQYF.

This clonotype came up many times. The chain uses TRBV2 and TRBJ1-5; no clear D gene. CDR3 size: 11 residues. V shed 6 bases and J shed 7 bases, with 7 bases lying between them. The germline V gene encodes CDR1 SNHLY and CDR2 FYNNEI. The CDR3 here is CASSVQQPQHF. The CDR3 DNA reads as TGTGCCAGCAGCGTCCAACAGCCCCAGCATTTT.

This clonotype has just a few counts. The V call is TRBV5-1, the J call TRBJ2-3, with D hard to call. CDR3 length equals 12 residues. V lost 4 bases, J lost 5 bases, and 8 bases lay in between. Per the germline V gene, CDR1 is SGHRS and CDR2 is YFSETQ. CDR3 bases: TGCGCCAGCAGCCGAGAGGTAGATACGCAGTATTTT. It translates to CASSREVDTQYF.

This clonotype was detected many times. The chain is built from TRBV6-1 and TRBJ2-7, with D perhaps being TRBD1 or TRBD2 (5 bases each). With 8 bases removed from V and 3 bases from J, the gap between germline ends came to 14 bases. The CDR3 sequence is 13 residues long. The V gene's germline CDR1 is MNHNS and CDR2 SASEGT. As DNA, the CDR3 is TGTGCCAGCGGGGGAGCAAAGTACTACGAGCAGTACTTC. Protein product: CASGGAKYYEQYF.

This clonotype was found many times. The rearrangement links TRBV2 to TRBJ2-1; D may be TRBD1 or TRBD2 (5 bases each). V lost 7 bases and J lost 6, with 16 bases in between. This CDR3 contains 14 residues. Germline CDR1 and CDR2: SNHLY and FYNNEI. The CDR3 sequence is CASTGTGPRNEQFF. CDR3 in DNA: TGTGCCAGCACCGGGACGGGGCCCCGCAATGAGCAGTTCTTC.

Comment on this clonotype: A much larger clone differs from this one at a single base, so this may be a read error. The rearrangement joins TRBV6-2 or TRBV6-3 to TRBJ2-3; D gene unclear. Germline CDR1 and CDR2: MNHEY and SVGEGT. The CDR3 has 12 amino acids. The CDR3 nucleotides are TGTGCCGGCAGTGTGGTGGCAGATACGCAGTATTTT. Protein product: CAGSVVADTQYF.

This clonotype has a count of ten or more. The chain carries TRBV2 and TRBJ1-1, with D tentatively TRBD1 (6 bases). This CDR3 is 15 amino acids long. V lost 0 bases and J 0 bases, leaving 8 bases between the germline ends. Germline V gene data show CDR1 as SNHLY and CDR2 as FYNNEI. The CDR3 bases are TGTGCCAGCAGTGAAGCCCAGGGGATGAACACTGAAGCTTTCTTT. Amino acid sequence: CASSEAQGMNTEAFF.

A few counts support this clonotype. This chain uses TRBV7-3 with TRBJ1-1; D is unclear. Between the trimmed V and J ends, which lost 4 bases and 6 bases, there was a span of 15 bases. CDR3 length: 14 amino acids. The V gene's germline CDR1 is SGHTA and CDR2 FQGTGA. The CDR3 DNA follows: TGTGCCAGCAGCTCCGGCCCGACTGGGGCTGAAGCTTTCTTT. It encodes CASSSGPTGAEAFF.

This clonotype was observed many times. V is TRBV7-8 and J is TRBJ2-7; 7 positions match TRBD1. J gave up 2 bases and V 5 bases, and 6 bases lay outside the gene matches. CDR3 length: 14 residues. Germline V lookup: CDR1 SGHVS, CDR2 FQNEAQ. The CDR3 loop is CASSLQGDTYEQYF. CDR3 nucleotides: TGTGCCAGCAGCCTTCAGGGGGATACCTACGAGCAGTACTTC.

This clonotype was counted once. CDR3 nucleotides: TGCAGCGCTGTGGGGACACAAGGCACAGATACGCAGTATTTT. This translates into CSAVGTQGTDTQYF. The rearrangement uses TRBV29-1 and TRBJ2-3; maybe TRBD1 (6 bases). The CDR3 is made up of 14 amino acids. V dropped 7 bases and J dropped 1 base, with 15 bases sitting between them. Looked up from germline, CDR1 is SQVTM and CDR2 is ANQGSEA.

The chain joins TRBV27 to TRBJ2-7; D possibly corresponds to TRBD2 (6 bases). There are 14 residues in the CDR3. V was shortened by 6 bases and J by 9 bases, with 21 bases between the two germline ends. Germline assignment: CDR1 MNHEY and CDR2 SMNVEV (reference sequence). The CDR3 region is CASSLGGDLRGQYF. DNA for the CDR3: TGTGCCAGCAGCCTAGGCGGGGACCTACGAGGGCAGTACTTC.

This clonotype has more than one count but fewer than ten. V gene TRBV5-1 combines with J gene TRBJ2-7, with D possibly matching TRBD1 (5 bases). The germline CDR1 and CDR2 sequences are SGHRS and YFSETQ. Trimming cost V 1 base and J 5 bases, with 16 bases left between them. The CDR3 loop spans 15 amino acids. This CDR3 reads CASSLSRVMGNEQYF. CDR3 nucleotide sequence: TGCGCCAGCAGCTTGTCCAGGGTAATGGGTAACGAGCAGTACTTC.

This clonotype was seen at least ten times. This sequence joins TRBV6-1 and TRBJ1-1; no definite D call. There are 13 residues in the CDR3. Germline CDR1 MNHNS, CDR2 SASEGT. The germline V and J ends were trimmed by 5 bases and 0 bases, with 7 bases remaining between them. CDR3 sequence: CASSFSLNTEAFF. CDR3 nucleotide sequence: TGTGCCAGCAGTTTCTCATTGAACACTGAAGCTTTCTTT.